Reported below is one T cell receptor beta chain. What it binds is unknown. Naive CD8 populations comprised CD45RO-negative cells positively selected for CCR7, excluding terminally differentiated effector memory CD45RA+ cells. The table came from immunoSEQ multiplex PCR; TCRdb's copy has only in-frame clones and leaves some out. The sample consists of some 1,900,000 clones, 85% to 95% of them appearing once. These data originate in a study of shared clonotypes between healthy human individuals. Overall study context: Donors had three CD4 naive, three CD4 memory, two CD8 naive and one CD8 memory plate apiece. General study points: The donor pool, a small one, limited the genetic and exposure-history diversity represented.

The CDR3 has 15 residues. Germline V lookup: CDR1 MGHRA, CDR2 YSYEKL. Trimming stripped 0 bases from V and 8 bases from J, with 11 bases between. Sequencing used naive CD8+ T cells sorted from blood. This receptor was obtained from a man younger than 30 in good health. This chain connects TRBV4-1 to TRBJ1-6; D not certain. CDR3 in amino acids: CASSQEAALDSPLHF. Here the CDR3 DNA reads TGCGCCAGCAGCCAAGAAGCTGCGTTGGATTCACCCCTCCACTTT.